The 26 T cell receptor beta chains below come from one sample, sequenced in a study of T cell changes during pregnancy in multiple sclerosis. Data came from immunoSEQ multiplex PCR; TCRdb stores just in-frame clones and leaves some out. The sample includes tens of thousands of clones, 85% to 95% seen only once; the top ten take 0.7% to 0.9%. Sequenced material: CD4+ T cells from peripheral blood mononuclear cells, taken in the third trimester of pregnancy. The receptors derive from a female donor with multiple sclerosis, enrolled in a pregnancy study.

This chain's CDR3 is CSASLAEQAFF. CDR3 coding DNA: TGCAGTGCTAGTTTGGCGGAGCAAGCTTTCTTT. V is TRBV20-1 and J is TRBJ1-1; D is uncertain. CDR1 and CDR2 from the germline V gene are DFQATT and SNEGSKA (reference sequence). CDR3 length: 11 amino acids. V lost 3 bases to trimming and J lost 9 bases, with 11 bases between them.

The chain carries TRBV7-2 and TRBJ1-5; D gene unclear. CDR1 is SGHTA, CDR2 FQGNSA, per germline. V lost 5 bases and J 4 bases, leaving 18 bases between the germline ends. This CDR3 comprises 16 residues. CDR3 nucleotide sequence: TGTGCCAGCAGCCCCCCCCGCCTTTCTAGGAATCAGCCCCAGCATTTT. Amino acid sequence: CASSPPRLSRNQPQHF.

The chain couples TRBV21-1 to TRBJ1-5; no check of the table's D call, TRBD1, against the DNA was made. TRBV21-1 is an annotated pseudogene. CDR3 length: 14 residues. CDR3 nucleotides: TGTGCCAGCAGATACGGACAGGGGGATCAGCCCCAGCATTTT. Protein product: CASRYGQGDQPQHF.

This chain connects TRBV4-3 to TRBJ2-5; maybe TRBD1 (5 bases). Trimming cost V 0 bases and J 1 base, with 9 bases left between them. CDR3 length: 15 residues. Per the germline V gene, CDR1 is LGHNA and CDR2 is YSLEER. DNA for the CDR3: TGCGCCAGCAGCCAAGATTTTGACAGCCAAGAGACCCAGTACTTC. Amino acids: CASSQDFDSQETQYF.

CDR3 in DNA: TGTGCCAGCTCGGGGGACAGGGGAGCGACTGGGGCCAACGTCCTGACTTTC. It is translated as CASSGDRGATGANVLTF. The rearrangement uses TRBV18 and TRBJ2-6, with TRBD1 identical over 10 bases. CDR1 KGHSH and CDR2 LQKENI come from the germline V gene. V gave up 6 bases and J gave up 2 bases; unmatched junction bases: 7. The CDR3 consists of 17 residues.

The rearrangement links TRBV18 to TRBJ1-4; D gene ambiguous. The germline V gene has CDR1 KGHSH and CDR2 LQKENI. The CDR3 loop spans 18 amino acids. The V end lost 3 bases, the J end lost 0 bases, and 17 bases lay between the germline ends. The DNA for the CDR3 is TGTGCCAGCTCACCCCGGCCCACACTAGCCGCAACTAATGAAAAACTGTTTTTT. Protein sequence: CASSPRPTLAATNEKLFF.

The DNA for the CDR3 is TGTGCCAGTAGTCTTACGGGGAACTATGGCTACACCTTC. It yields the protein CASSLTGNYGYTF. The J gene is TRBJ1-2, the V gene TRBV19; D remains unclear. Trimming removed 5 bases at V and 2 bases at J, with 9 bases between. This CDR3 has 13 residues. The germline V gene encodes CDR1 LNHDA and CDR2 SQIVND (reference sequence).

The chain carries TRBV20-1 and TRBJ1-4, with a tentative D call TRBD1 (5 bases). This CDR3 comprises 10 residues. The V gene lost 7 bases and the J gene lost 10 bases, with 10 bases spanning the gap. Per the germline V gene, CDR1 is DFQATT and CDR2 is SNEGSKA (reference sequence). The DNA of the CDR3 is TGCAGTGTAGGGGAAGGAAAACTGTTTTTT. Its protein product is CSVGEGKLFF.

The genes are TRBV7-2 and TRBJ2-7; no firm D call. The V and J ends lost 4 bases and 1 base respectively, with 14 bases between them. Germline lookup yields CDR1 SGHTA and CDR2 FQGNSA. The length of the CDR3 is 15 residues. This CDR3 is CASSSPGGLSYEQYF. The CDR3 DNA sequence: TGTGCCAGCAGCTCGCCGGGTGGCCTATCCTACGAGCAGTACTTC.

The rearrangement joins TRBV9 to TRBJ2-3, with a tentative D call TRBD2 (6 bases). The germline V and J ends were trimmed by 4 bases and 1 base, with 13 bases remaining between them. Germline V gene sequence: CDR1 SGDLS, CDR2 YYNGEE. This CDR3 region has 15 residues. CDR3 sequence: CASSRGVGGTDTQYF. DNA of the CDR3: TGTGCCAGCAGCCGCGGGGTGGGGGGCACAGATACGCAGTATTTT.

The J gene is TRBJ2-2, the V gene TRBV5-1; 10 bases line up with TRBD2. The CDR3 loop spans 17 amino acids. Germline lookup yields CDR1 SGHRS and CDR2 YFSETQ. Trimming at V came to 1 base and at J to 4 bases, leaving 7 bases not matched to a gene. CDR3 protein: CASSLTTSGVTTGELFF. Written as DNA, the CDR3 is TGCGCCAGCAGCTTGACAACTAGCGGGGTCACCACCGGGGAGCTGTTTTTT.

The rearrangement links TRBV6-5 to TRBJ2-1; TRBD1 aligns across 9 bases. The V gene's germline CDR1 is MNHEY and CDR2 SVGAGI. With V trimmed by 0 bases and J by 7 bases, 7 bases remained unmatched. CDR3 length: 16 amino acids. CDR3: CASSYSIQGARNEQFF. The CDR3 region has the DNA TGTGCCAGCAGTTACTCGATACAGGGGGCGCGGAATGAGCAGTTCTTC.

This clone was counted a few times. The CDR3 DNA is TGTGCCATCAGTGAGTCTTTAACGGGGCCCCAGCATTTT. Residues: CAISESLTGPQHF. The chain combines TRBV10-3 with TRBJ1-5, with unresolved D. In germline, CDR1 is ENHRY, CDR2 SYGVKD. The CDR3 sequence is 13 residues long. The V end was cut by 0 bases, the J end by 9 bases, with 9 bases between.

V gene TRBV29-1 combines with J gene TRBJ2-1, with D possibly TRBD2 on 5 matching bases. V gave up 5 bases and J gave up 14 bases, with 13 bases separating them. The CDR3 sequence is 10 residues long. Germline CDR1 and CDR2: SQVTM and ANQGSEA. The CDR3 region is CSVRLLLEFF. DNA of the CDR3: TGCAGCGTTCGACTATTACTGGAGTTCTTC.

This chain uses TRBV27 with TRBJ1-5; TRBD1 agrees at 8 bases. After removal of 5 bases from V and 0 bases from J, the junction contained 12 bases not matched to a gene. This CDR3 comprises 18 residues. Germline CDR1 reads MNHEY; CDR2 reads SMNVEV (reference sequence). CDR3 in amino acids: CASSPDRGLGYSNQPQHF. For the CDR3, the DNA is TGTGCCAGCAGTCCCGACAGGGGTCTAGGGTATAGCAATCAGCCCCAGCATTTT.

This clone has only one observation. The chain uses TRBV9 and TRBJ2-7, with 7 bases lining up with TRBD1. Germline V gives CDR1 SGDLS, CDR2 YYNGEE. J gave up 2 bases and V 0 bases, and 2 bases lay outside the gene matches. The CDR3 contains 14 residues. CDR3 DNA: TGTGCCAGCAGCGTAGGGACAGGACCCTACGAGCAGTACTTC. Its protein is CASSVGTGPYEQYF.

This clone has just one count. V is TRBV9 and J is TRBJ2-1; 11 bases line up with TRBD2. J was trimmed by 6 bases and V by 1 base; bases with no gene match: 6. CDR3 length: 16 residues. Germline CDR1 SGDLS, CDR2 YYNGEE. CDR3 amino acids: CASSVLGTSGSNEQFF. DNA of the CDR3: TGTGCCAGCAGCGTATTAGGGACTAGCGGCTCCAATGAGCAGTTCTTC.

This chain links TRBV7-3 with TRBJ2-7; possibly TRBD1 for D (5 bases). Trimming took off 4 bases at V and 7 bases at J, with 20 bases between the two ends. Germline CDR1 SGHTA, CDR2 FQGTGA. The CDR3 is 15 residues long. Here the CDR3 DNA reads TGTGCCAGCAGCTCCCGGGCCCTACAGGCAGAGGAGCAGTACTTC. It is translated as CASSSRALQAEEQYF.

The V call is TRBV9, the J call TRBJ2-3, with a possible D match to TRBD1 (5 bases). Trimming cost V 0 bases and J 3 bases, with 8 bases left between them. This CDR3 contains 14 residues. CDR1 is SGDLS, CDR2 YYNGEE, per germline. CDR3 region: CASSVARATDTQYF. In nucleotides, the CDR3 is TGTGCCAGCAGCGTAGCCAGGGCGACAGATACGCAGTATTTT.

The chain has TRBV7-3 and TRBJ2-2, with 7 bases identical to TRBD1. This CDR3 contains 16 residues. The trim removed 0 bases at V and 3 bases at J, leaving 4 bases unmatched. Per germline, CDR1 SGHTA and CDR2 FQGTGA. CDR3 bases: TGTGCCAGCAGCTTAACGGGGACAGCCTACACCGGGGAGCTGTTTTTT. Protein sequence: CASSLTGTAYTGELFF.

The chain has TRBV6-6 and TRBJ2-7, with 9 positions matching TRBD1. Looked up from germline, CDR1 is MNHNY and CDR2 is SVGAGI (reference sequence). V gave up 6 bases and J gave up 5 bases; unmatched junction bases: 11. The CDR3 has 15 residues. In DNA form, the CDR3 reads TGTGCCAGCAGCCCTGAGGGACAGGGATCCAACGAGCAGTACTTC. It codes for CASSPEGQGSNEQYF.

This chain joins TRBV19 and TRBJ2-5; TRBD1 aligns across 8 bases. The J segment lost 3 bases and the V segment lost 2 bases, leaving 5 bases of the junction unmatched. This CDR3 is built from 15 residues. Germline loops: CDR1 LNHDA, CDR2 SQIVND (reference sequence). Here the CDR3 reads CASSIIRQGKETQYF. The CDR3 DNA follows: TGTGCCAGTAGTATAATCCGACAGGGGAAAGAGACCCAGTACTTC.

The chain uses TRBV5-5 and TRBJ2-1, with no clear D. V was cut by 1 base and J by 7 bases, with 9 bases left in between. The CDR3 contains 13 residues. Germline V gene lookup returns CDR1 SGHKS and CDR2 YYEKEE (reference sequence). The CDR3, as DNA: TGTGCCAGCAGCTTGATGGCCCTTAATGAGCAGTTCTTC. This encodes CASSLMALNEQFF.

CDR3 bases: TGTGCCAGCAGCGTAGGATCGACAGACGACCAAGAGACCCAGTACTTC. It encodes CASSVGSTDDQETQYF. This rearrangement joins TRBV9 to TRBJ2-5, with TRBD1 as a possible D gene (5 bases). This CDR3 region has 16 residues. Germline V gives CDR1 SGDLS, CDR2 YYNGEE. Trimming pared 0 bases from V and 0 bases from J, leaving 12 bases between.

Only one count was recorded for this clone. The chain couples TRBV5-6 to TRBJ1-1, with D possibly matching TRBD1 (5 bases). CDR1 is SGHDT and CDR2 is YYEEEE in the germline V gene. There are 13 residues in the CDR3. Trimming pared 2 bases from V and 5 bases from J, leaving 10 bases between. The CDR3 DNA sequence: TGTGCCAGCAGCTTAACTGGGGGGACTGAAGCTTTCTTT. Translation gives CASSLTGGTEAFF.

The gene calls are TRBV5-3 and TRBJ1-3; no firm D call. TRBV5-3 is an ORF; its function is uncertain. Trimming cost V 6 bases and J 3 bases, with 16 bases left between them. The CDR3 length is 15 residues. The chain's CDR3 is CARNRRGEFGNTIYF. Here the CDR3 DNA reads TGTGCCAGAAACCGTCGCGGGGAGTTTGGAAACACCATATATTTT.